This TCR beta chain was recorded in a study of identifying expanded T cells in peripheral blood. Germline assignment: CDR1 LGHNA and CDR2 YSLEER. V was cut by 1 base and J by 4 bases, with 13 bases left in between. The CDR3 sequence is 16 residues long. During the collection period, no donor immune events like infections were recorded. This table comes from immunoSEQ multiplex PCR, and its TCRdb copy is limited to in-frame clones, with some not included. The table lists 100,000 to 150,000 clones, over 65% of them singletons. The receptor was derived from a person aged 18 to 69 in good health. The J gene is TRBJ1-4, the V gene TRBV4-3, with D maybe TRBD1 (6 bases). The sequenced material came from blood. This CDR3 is CASSQGLTGLNEKLFF. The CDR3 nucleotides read TGCGCCAGCAGCCAAGGGTTAACAGGGCTTAATGAAAAACTGTTTTTT.